This T cell receptor (beta chain) originates from a study of blood T cell repertoires in COVID-19. Study details: There were acute and convalescent COVID-19 samples, and they came from the United States, Italy and Spain. From T cells, B-cell-depleted T cells, or PBMCs came the material, which was cDNA or gDNA.

Per germline, CDR1 MDHEN and CDR2 SYDVKM. Trimming at V came to 5 bases and at J to 1 base, leaving 8 bases not matched to a gene. This CDR3 region has 17 residues. In the authors' methods: Reference gene primer amplification gave estimated nucleated cell counts. TCRdb's copy holds only in-frame clones and misses some; the assay was immunoSEQ multiplex PCR. V, J and clone size reflect that table, while D and trimming were determined from the DNA. The sample lists 160,000 or so clones; under 85% were seen once. This sequence was found in a man aged 65-85 years who had recovered from COVID-19. The genes are TRBV28 and TRBJ1-1; TRBD1 matches 12 bases. The sample consisted of peripheral blood. The DNA for the CDR3 is TGTGCCAGCAGTCTCACCGGGACAGGGGGCACGAACACTGAAGCTTTCTTT. Amino acid sequence: CASSLTGTGGTNTEAFF.